The clone carrying this T cell receptor beta chain was seen at least ten times. The record originates from a study of regulatory T cells in long-lasting Graves disease. Investigators prepared the TCR beta libraries by applying iRepertoire HTBI primers and Arm-PCR of CDR3 regions. TCRdb analysed the multiplex PCR reads with MiXCR anew, one entry per CDR3 protein. This table holds around 300,000 distinct CDR3 sequences, 20% to 25% found once. Described time point: persistent/refractory GD, antithyroid drugs over 5 years with positive TRAb. PBMC-extracted RNA yielded the TCR library. CDR1 is MNHNS and CDR2 is SASEGT in the germline V gene. The CDR3 length is 15 residues. V lost 3 bases, J lost 6 bases, and 15 bases lay in between.

This specimen consisted of peripheral blood mononuclear cells (PBMCs), obtained when the disease was refractory, from a patient treated with antithyroid drugs. The chain combines TRBV6-1 with TRBJ1-5, with D perhaps TRBD1 (5 bases). This receptor was obtained from a female donor with Graves disease. CDR3 in DNA: TGTGCCAGCAGTGATGAGGGGAAGGGGAGTCAGCCCCAGCATTTT. This encodes CASSDEGKGSQPQHF.